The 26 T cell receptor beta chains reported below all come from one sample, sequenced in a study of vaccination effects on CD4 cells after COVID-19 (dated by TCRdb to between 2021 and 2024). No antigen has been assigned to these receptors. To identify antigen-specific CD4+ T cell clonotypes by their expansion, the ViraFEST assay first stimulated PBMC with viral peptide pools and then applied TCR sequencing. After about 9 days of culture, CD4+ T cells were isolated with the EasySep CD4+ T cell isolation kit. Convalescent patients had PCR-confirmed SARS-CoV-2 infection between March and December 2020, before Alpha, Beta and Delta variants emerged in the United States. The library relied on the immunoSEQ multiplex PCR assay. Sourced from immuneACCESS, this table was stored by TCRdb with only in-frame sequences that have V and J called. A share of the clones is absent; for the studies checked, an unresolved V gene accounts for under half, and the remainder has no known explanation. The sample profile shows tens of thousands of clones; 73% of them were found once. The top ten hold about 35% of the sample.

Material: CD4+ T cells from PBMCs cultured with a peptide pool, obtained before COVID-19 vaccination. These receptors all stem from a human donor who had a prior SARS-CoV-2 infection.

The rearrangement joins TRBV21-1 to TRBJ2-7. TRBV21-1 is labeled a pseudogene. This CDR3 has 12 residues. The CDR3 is CAFPWTFPEQYF. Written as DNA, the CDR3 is TGTGCCTTCCCGTGGACGTTCCCGGAGCAGTACTTC.

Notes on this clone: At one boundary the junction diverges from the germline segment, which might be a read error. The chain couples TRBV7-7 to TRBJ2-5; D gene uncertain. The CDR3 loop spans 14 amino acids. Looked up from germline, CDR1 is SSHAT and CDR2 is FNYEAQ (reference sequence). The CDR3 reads CASSPTTYQETQYF. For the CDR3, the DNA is TGTGCTAGCAGCCCGACCACGTACCAAGAGACCCAGTACTTC.

CDR3 in amino acids: CASSVSGQGFDYTF. In DNA form, the CDR3 reads TGTGCCAGCAGCGTCAGCGGTCAGGGGTTCGACTACACCTTC. The chain is built from TRBV9 and TRBJ1-2; D might be TRBD1 (6 bases). This CDR3 is 14 amino acids long. Germline V gene lookup returns CDR1 SGDLS and CDR2 YYNGEE. The germline V and J ends were trimmed by 2 bases and 10 bases, with 18 bases remaining between them.

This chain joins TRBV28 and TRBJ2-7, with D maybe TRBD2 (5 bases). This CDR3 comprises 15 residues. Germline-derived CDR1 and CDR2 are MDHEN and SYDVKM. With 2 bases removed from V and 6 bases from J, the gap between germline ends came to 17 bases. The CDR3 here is CASSLVGGPRVEQYF. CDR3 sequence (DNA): TGTGCCAGCAGTTTAGTGGGCGGTCCGCGGGTCGAGCAGTACTTC.

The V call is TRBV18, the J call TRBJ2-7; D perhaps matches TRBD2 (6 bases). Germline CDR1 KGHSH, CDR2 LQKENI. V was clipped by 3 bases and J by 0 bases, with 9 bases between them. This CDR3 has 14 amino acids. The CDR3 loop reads CASSPWTNSYEQYF. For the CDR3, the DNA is TGTGCCAGCTCACCCTGGACTAACTCCTACGAGCAGTACTTC.

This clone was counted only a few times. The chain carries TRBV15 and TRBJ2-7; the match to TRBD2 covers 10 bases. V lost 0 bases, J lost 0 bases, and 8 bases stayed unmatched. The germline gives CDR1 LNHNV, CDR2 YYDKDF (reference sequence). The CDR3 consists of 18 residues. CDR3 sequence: CATSRDRPSGRISYEQYF. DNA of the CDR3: TGTGCCACCAGCAGAGATCGCCCTAGCGGGAGAATCTCCTACGAGCAGTACTTC.

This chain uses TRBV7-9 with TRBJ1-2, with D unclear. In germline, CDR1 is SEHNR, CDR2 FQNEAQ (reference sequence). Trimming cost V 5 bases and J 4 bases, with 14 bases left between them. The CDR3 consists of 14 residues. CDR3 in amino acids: CASSLPRLGYGYTF. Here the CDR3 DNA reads TGTGCCAGCAGCCTCCCCCGGCTGGGCTATGGCTACACCTTC.

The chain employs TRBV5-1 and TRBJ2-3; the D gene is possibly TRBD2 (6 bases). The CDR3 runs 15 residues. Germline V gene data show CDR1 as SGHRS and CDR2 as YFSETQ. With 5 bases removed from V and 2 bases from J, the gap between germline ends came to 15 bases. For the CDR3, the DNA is TGCGCCAGCAGGCCGGGGGATCCTTCCACAGATACGCAGTATTTT. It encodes CASRPGDPSTDTQYF.

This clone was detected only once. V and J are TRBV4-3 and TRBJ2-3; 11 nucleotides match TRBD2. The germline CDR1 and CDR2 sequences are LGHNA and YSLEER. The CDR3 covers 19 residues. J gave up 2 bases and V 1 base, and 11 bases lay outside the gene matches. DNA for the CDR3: TGCGCCAGCAGCCAAGGACTAGCGGGATCTGCGGGTGTCACAGATACGCAGTATTTT. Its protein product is CASSQGLAGSAGVTDTQYF.

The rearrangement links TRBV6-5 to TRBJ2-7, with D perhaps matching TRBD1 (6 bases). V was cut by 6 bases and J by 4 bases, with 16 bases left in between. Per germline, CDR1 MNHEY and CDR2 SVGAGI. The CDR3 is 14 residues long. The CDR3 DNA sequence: TGTGCCAGCAGCCTGGGACATATGCTGTACGAGCAGTACTTC. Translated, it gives CASSLGHMLYEQYF.

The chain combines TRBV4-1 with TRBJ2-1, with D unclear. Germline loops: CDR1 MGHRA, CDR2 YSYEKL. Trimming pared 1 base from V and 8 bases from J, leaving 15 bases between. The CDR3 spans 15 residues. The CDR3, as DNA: TGCGCCAGCAGCCAAGCTAGTGGGATGGGATATGAGCAGTTCTTC. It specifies CASSQASGMGYEQFF.

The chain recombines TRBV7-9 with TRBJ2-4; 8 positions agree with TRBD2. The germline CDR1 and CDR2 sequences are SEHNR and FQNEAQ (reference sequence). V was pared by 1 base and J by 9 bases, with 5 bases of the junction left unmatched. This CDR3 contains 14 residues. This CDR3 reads CASSLVTGGGIQYF. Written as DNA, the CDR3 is TGTGCCAGCAGCTTAGTGACGGGGGGGGGCATTCAGTACTTC. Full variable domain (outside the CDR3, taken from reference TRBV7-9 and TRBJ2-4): DTGVSQNPRHKITKRGQNVTFRCDPISEHNRLYWYRQTLGQGPEFLTYFQNEAQLEKSRLLSDRFSAERPKGSFSTLEIQRTEQGDSAMYLCASSLVTGGGIQYFGAGTRLSVL.

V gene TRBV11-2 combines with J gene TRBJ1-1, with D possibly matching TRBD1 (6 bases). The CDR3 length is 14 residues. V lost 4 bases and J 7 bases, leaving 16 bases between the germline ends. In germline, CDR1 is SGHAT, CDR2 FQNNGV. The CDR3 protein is CASSSFRGRGEAFF. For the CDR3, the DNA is TGTGCCAGCAGCTCCTTTCGGGGGCGGGGTGAAGCTTTCTTT.

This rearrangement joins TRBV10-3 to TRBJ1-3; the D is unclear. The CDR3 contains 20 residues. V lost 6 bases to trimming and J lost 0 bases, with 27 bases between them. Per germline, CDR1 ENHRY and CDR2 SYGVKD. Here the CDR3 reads CAIRATAGVSDYASGNTIYF. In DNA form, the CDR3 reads TGTGCCATCAGAGCCACCGCAGGTGTGTCCGACTACGCCTCTGGAAACACCATATATTTT.

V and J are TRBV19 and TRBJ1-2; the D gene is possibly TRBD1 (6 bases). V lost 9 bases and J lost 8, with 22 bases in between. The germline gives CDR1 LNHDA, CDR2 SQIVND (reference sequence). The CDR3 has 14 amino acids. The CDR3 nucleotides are TGTGCCAGCCATAACTCACGGGACATTGGAGGCTACACCTTC. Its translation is CASHNSRDIGGYTF.

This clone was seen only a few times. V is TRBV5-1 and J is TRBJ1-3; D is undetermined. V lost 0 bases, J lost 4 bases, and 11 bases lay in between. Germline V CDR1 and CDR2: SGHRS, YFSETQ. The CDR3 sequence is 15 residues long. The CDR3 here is CASSLDAVSGNTIYF. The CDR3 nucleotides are TGCGCCAGCAGCTTGGATGCAGTATCCGGAAACACCATATATTTT.

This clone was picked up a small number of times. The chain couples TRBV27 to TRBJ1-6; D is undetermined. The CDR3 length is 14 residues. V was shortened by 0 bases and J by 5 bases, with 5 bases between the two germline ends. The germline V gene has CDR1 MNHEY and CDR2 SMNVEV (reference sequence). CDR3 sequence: CASSLSGHNSPLHF. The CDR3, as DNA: TGTGCCAGCAGTTTATCGGGCCATAATTCACCCCTCCACTTT.

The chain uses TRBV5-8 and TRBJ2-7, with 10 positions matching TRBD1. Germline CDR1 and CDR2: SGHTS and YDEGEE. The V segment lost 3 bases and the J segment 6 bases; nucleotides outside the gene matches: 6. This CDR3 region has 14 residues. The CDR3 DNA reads TGTGCCAGCAGCTGGGGGACAGGGGTGTCCGAGCAGTACTTC. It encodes CASSWGTGVSEQYF.

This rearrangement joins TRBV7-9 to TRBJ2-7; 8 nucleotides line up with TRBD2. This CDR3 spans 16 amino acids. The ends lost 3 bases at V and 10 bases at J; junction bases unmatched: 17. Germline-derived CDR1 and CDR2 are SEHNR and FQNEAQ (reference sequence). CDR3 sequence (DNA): TGTGCCAGCAGCTTCTCAACTAGCGGACCATCTACGAACCAGTACTTC. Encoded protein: CASSFSTSGPSTNQYF. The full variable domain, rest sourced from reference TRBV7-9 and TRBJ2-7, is DTGVSQNPRHKITKRGQNVTFRCDPISEHNRLYWYRQTLGQGPEFLTYFQNEAQLEKSRLLSDRFSAERPKGSFSTLEIQRTEQGDSAMYLCASSFSTSGPSTNQYFGPGTRLTVT.

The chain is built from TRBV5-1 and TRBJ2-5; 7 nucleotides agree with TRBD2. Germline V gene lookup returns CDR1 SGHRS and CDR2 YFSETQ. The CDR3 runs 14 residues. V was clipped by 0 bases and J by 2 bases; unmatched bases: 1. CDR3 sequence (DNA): TGCGCCAGCAGCTTGGGAGCGGGGCAAGAGACCCAGTACTTC. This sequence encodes CASSLGAGQETQYF.

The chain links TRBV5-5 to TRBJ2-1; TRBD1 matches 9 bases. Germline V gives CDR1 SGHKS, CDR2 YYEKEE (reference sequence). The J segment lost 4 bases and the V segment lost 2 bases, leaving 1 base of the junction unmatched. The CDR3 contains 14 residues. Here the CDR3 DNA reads TGTGCCAGCAGCTTCGGGACAGGGTACAATGAGCAGTTCTTC. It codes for CASSFGTGYNEQFF.

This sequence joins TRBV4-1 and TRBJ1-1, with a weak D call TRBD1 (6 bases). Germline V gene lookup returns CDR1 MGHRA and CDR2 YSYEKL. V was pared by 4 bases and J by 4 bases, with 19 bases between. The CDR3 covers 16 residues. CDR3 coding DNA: TGCGCCAGCAGCCCCACCTTTCTGCGGGGGCCCACTGAAGCTTTCTTT. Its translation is CASSPTFLRGPTEAFF.

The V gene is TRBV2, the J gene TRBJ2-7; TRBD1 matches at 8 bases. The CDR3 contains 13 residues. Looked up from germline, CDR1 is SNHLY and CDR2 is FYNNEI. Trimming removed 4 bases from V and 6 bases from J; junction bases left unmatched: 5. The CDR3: CASSVMTGAEQYF. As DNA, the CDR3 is TGTGCCAGCAGTGTTATGACAGGGGCCGAGCAGTACTTC.

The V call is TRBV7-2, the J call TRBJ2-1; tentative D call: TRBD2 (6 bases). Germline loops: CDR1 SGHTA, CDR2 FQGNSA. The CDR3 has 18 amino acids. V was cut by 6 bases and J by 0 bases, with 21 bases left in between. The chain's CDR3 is CASRLRMGGISSYNEQFF. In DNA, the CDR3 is TGTGCCAGCAGGCTAAGAATGGGGGGAATTAGCTCCTACAATGAGCAGTTCTTC.

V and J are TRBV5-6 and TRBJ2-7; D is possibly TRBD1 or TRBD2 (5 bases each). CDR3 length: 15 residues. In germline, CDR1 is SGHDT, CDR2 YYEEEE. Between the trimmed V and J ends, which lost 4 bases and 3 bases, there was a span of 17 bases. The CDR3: CASSRAGTGRYEQYF. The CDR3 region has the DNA TGTGCCAGCAGCCGGGCCGGGACGGGACGCTACGAGCAGTACTTC.

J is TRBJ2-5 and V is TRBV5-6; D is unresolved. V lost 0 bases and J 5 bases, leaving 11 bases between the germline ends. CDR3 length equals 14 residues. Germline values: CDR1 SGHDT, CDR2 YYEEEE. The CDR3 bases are TGTGCCAGCAGCTTGGCCAAGGGAAGCGAGACCCAGTACTTC. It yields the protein CASSLAKGSETQYF. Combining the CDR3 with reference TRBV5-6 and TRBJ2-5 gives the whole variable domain DAGVTQSPTHLIKTRGQQVTLRCSPKSGHDTVSWYQQALGQGPQFIFQYYEEEERQRGNFPDRFSGHQFPNYSSELNVNALLLGDSALYLCASSLAKGSETQYFGPGTRLLVL.